This TCR beta chain emerged from a study of early T cells in non-severe SARS-CoV-2 infection. Study-level background: The chains were unpaired, and the sequenced material was bulk RNA from unsorted whole blood. Whole-study findings and limits: Comparison of clonotypes with VDJdb favored anti-spike CD8 responses while missing private and CD4 specificities.

Tagging with unique molecular identifiers was applied to individual cDNA molecules. TCRdb processed the 5' RACE reads anew with MiXCR; each CDR3 protein has one entry. The table includes approximately 110,000 distinct CDR3 sequences, 15% detected once. This clonotype was found a few times. The antigen is unknown. The sample consisted of whole blood. This clonotype was sampled from an adult who was a healthcare worker with PCR-confirmed SARS-CoV-2 infection or an uninfected control (not recorded which).

The CDR3 DNA reads as TGTGCCAGCAGTGTTAGCGGGGCATACAATGAGCAGTTCTTC. It yields the protein CASSVSGAYNEQFF. This chain uses TRBV12-3 or TRBV12-4 with TRBJ2-1; 8 bases match TRBD2. Germline trimming cut 5 bases from V and 4 bases from J; bases unmatched to any gene: 4. The CDR3 spans 14 residues.